This T cell receptor (beta chain) was retrieved from a study of cytomegalovirus exposure and HLA in healthy donors. Trimming shortened V by 8 bases and J by 7 bases, and 9 bases separated the two germline ends. The CDR3 contains 11 residues. Germline V gene sequence: CDR1 MNHNY, CDR2 SVGAGI (reference sequence). The data were produced by immunoSEQ multiplex PCR, yet TCRdb's version contains in-frame clones alone and is incomplete. The table shows about 200,000 clones, with 65% to 90% occurring only once. Notes on this clone: Its antigen is currently unknown.

Findings and caveats of the study: The TCR clusters that emerged in the first cohort tended, a later analysis found, to co-occur in the roughly 120 validation repertoires. Most TCR sequences were rare, but some public TCRs occurred in many donors. A few CMV-associated chains proved CMV antigen-specific in vitro.

Separate from the roughly 700-subject first cohort was the approximately 120-subject validation cohort, to which the donors belonged. This TCR derives from a woman younger than 45 in good health and CMV-seropositive. This rearrangement joins TRBV6-6 to TRBJ2-1, with D tentatively TRBD2 (5 bases). The sample was PBMCs. The CDR3 region is CASEGLNEQFF. The CDR3 DNA is TGTGCCAGCGAGGGTTTAAATGAGCAGTTCTTC.